This TCR beta chain was captured in a study of T-cell reconstitution after alpha-beta-depleted transplantation in children. Study-wide results and caveats: At the one-year point after transplant, T-cell counts and TCRbeta diversity were found to come mostly from T cells that had been newly produced. Some patients owed their high day-60 TCRbeta diversity to surviving recipient T cells and thymic progenitors. Reportedly, alpha-beta T cells present about two months post-transplant originated from several hundred expanded clones of graft origin.

Preparation of the TCRbeta library involved a method that used unique molecular identifiers. TCRdb called the PCR reads again in MiXCR, with one record for every CDR3 protein. This table holds a few hundred thousand distinct CDR3 sequences, approximately 12% found once. This clonotype occurred a few times. Its antigen remains unidentified. The CDR3 covers 16 residues. With 6 bases removed from V and 1 base from J, the gap between germline ends came to 15 bases. From germline, CDR1 is MDHEN and CDR2 SYDVKM. The receptor comes from a male patient younger than 18 who had a stem cell transplant for acute myeloid leukemia, so the T cells may come from the graft donor. Material: PBMCs, mostly from graft donor cells, obtained 360 days after TCRalphabeta/CD19-depleted stem cell transplant. V and J are TRBV28 and TRBJ2-2; D is uncertain. CDR3 sequence (DNA): TGTGCCAGCAGCCCGAGGTTGCGTTGGAACACCGGGGAGCTGTTTTTT. It specifies CASSPRLRWNTGELFF.